This is a list of T cell receptor beta chains from one sample in a study of PD-L1 blockade in urothelial cancer. The protocol was immunoSEQ multiplex PCR, while the TCRdb copy is restricted to in-frame clones and leaves out a portion. The sample has about 130,000 clones; 86% are singletons. Here the sequenced sample was PBMCs, taken around atezolizumab (anti-PD-L1) treatment. The receptors were gathered from a man aged 50-59 years with urothelial cancer. Both conserved end residues are part of each CDR3. A D gene is named only where the DNA matches it firmly. A clone size is listed for some rows: how often the clone was seen (once, few, many), or a class if it is expanded.

>TRBJ2-1|TRBD2|TRBV6-5|.
TGTGCCAGCAGTTACGGCAGGGTAGCGGGTCGGGGTGAGCAGTTCTTC
CASSYGRVAGRGEQFF
>TRBJ1-5|TRBD1|TRBV6-5|few
TGTGCCAGCAGTTACGGACAGGGCAATCAGCCCCAGCATTTT
CASSYGQGNQPQHF
>TRBJ1-1|TRBD1|TRBV5-1|.
TGCGCCAGCAGCACAGCCGGGACAGTGAACACTGAAGCTTTCTTT
CASSTAGTVNTEAFF
>TRBJ1-1|TRBD1|TRBV7-9|.
TGTGCCAGCAGCTTAGGGACAGGGAACATGAACACTGAAGCTTTCTTT
CASSLGTGNMNTEAFF
>TRBJ2-5|TRBD2|TRBV9|.
TGTGCCAGCAGCGTAGGGGGACTAGCGGGACCAGAGACCCAGTACTTC
CASSVGGLAGPETQYF
>TRBJ1-2|.|TRBV29-1|.
TGCAGCGTCGGGGAAGTCGGCTATAACTATGGCTACACCTTC
CSVGEVGYNYGYTF
>TRBJ2-5|TRBD2|TRBV5-1|.
TGCGCCAGCAGGGAGTCTAGCGGGAAAGAGACCCAGTACTTC
CASRESSGKETQYF
>TRBJ2-4|.|TRBV5-8|few
TGTGCCAGCAGCCCCCAAAGGAGGGCAGGGCTTATCTCCAAAAACATTCAGTACTTC
CASSPQRRAGLISKNIQYF
>TRBJ1-1|.|TRBV5-1|.
TGCGCCAGCAGCTGGGCGGGGGGAGGCACTGAAGCTTTCTTT
CASSWAGGGTEAFF
>TRBJ1-6|.|TRBV27|.
TGTGCCAGCGCAACAGTATTTGATTCACCCCTCCACTTT
CASATVFDSPLHF
>TRBJ1-5|.|TRBV10-3|.
TGTGCCATCAAAGCGGGCCTGGGGAACAATCAGCCCCAGCATTTT
CAIKAGLGNNQPQHF
>TRBJ1-1|.|TRBV28|.
TGTGCCAGCAGCCCACCGGTGAACACTGAAGCTTTCTTT
CASSPPVNTEAFF
>TRBJ2-6|.|TRBV9|.
TGTGCCAGCAGCGTAGGACCGGCAGGGCGTTATTCTGGGGCCAACGTCCTGACTTTC
CASSVGPAGRYSGANVLTF
>TRBJ2-7|TRBD1|TRBV28|.
TGTGCCAGCAGTTCTCCACAGGGACAGGGGTCCTACGAGCAGTACTTC
CASSSPQGQGSYEQYF
>TRBJ1-6|TRBD1|TRBV5-1|.
TGCGCCAGCAGCTTAGAACAGGGGGGATCACCCCTCCACTTT
CASSLEQGGSPLHF
>TRBJ1-1|TRBD1|TRBV28|many
TGTGCCAGCAGTTTAGGAGGGACAGGGAACACTGAAGCTTTCTTT
CASSLGGTGNTEAFF
>TRBJ1-5|TRBD1|TRBV7-9|.
TGTGCCAGCAGCGGACAGGGCAATCAGCCCCAGCATTTT
CASSGQGNQPQHF
>TRBJ1-3|.|TRBV5-5|.
TGTGCCAGCAGCCCCGAGGAAGGCAGATCGGGAAACACCATATATTTT
CASSPEEGRSGNTIYF
>TRBJ2-7|.|TRBV19|.
TGTGCCAGTAGTATAAAGGAGGGTCCCTACGAGCAGTACTTC
CASSIKEGPYEQYF
>TRBJ1-2|TRBD1|TRBV2|.
TGTGCCAGCAGGGAACAGGGGGCGTATGGCTACACCTTC
CASREQGAYGYTF
>TRBJ1-4|.|TRBV18|.
TGTGCCAGCTCACCGACTTCTGGTAATGAAAAACTGTTTTTT
CASSPTSGNEKLFF
>TRBJ2-7|TRBD2|TRBV7-8|.
TGTGCCAGCAGCACCAGCGGGAGTCTCAGCGAGCAGTACTTC
CASSTSGSLSEQYF
>TRBJ1-3|.|TRBV30|.
TGTGCCTTGCACAGGGGAAACACCATATATTTT
CALHRGNTIYF
>TRBJ1-1|TRBD1|TRBV7-9|.
TGTGCCAGCAGCTCCTCCCTTGGACAGGGGGGCACTGAAGCTTTCTTT
CASSSSLGQGGTEAFF
>TRBJ2-2|TRBD2|TRBV7-3|.
TGTGCCAGCAGCTCCACCGGGACTAGGGGTACCGGGGAGCTGTTTTTT
CASSSTGTRGTGELFF
>TRBJ2-3|TRBD2|TRBV9|.
TGTGCCAGCAGCGGGACTAGGATAGATACGCAGTATTTT
CASSGTRIDTQYF
>TRBJ1-6|.|TRBV7-2|once
TGTGCCAGCAGCCCACCGCCAGGGCGCTCCTATAATTCACCCCTCCACTTT
CASSPPPGRSYNSPLHF
>TRBJ2-7|TRBD1|TRBV28|.
TGTGCCAGCAGTCAAAGGACAGGGGGAAGATACGAGCAGTACTTC
CASSQRTGGRYEQYF
>TRBJ2-7|TRBD2|TRBV11-2|.
TGTGCCAGCAGCCTCAGCGGGAGTATGTACGAGCAGTACTTC
CASSLSGSMYEQYF
>TRBJ2-4|TRBD1|TRBV27|.
TGTGCCAGCAGCCCCGGGACAGGGGGGAACATTCAGTACTTC
CASSPGTGGNIQYF
>TRBJ2-5|.|TRBV6-6|.
TGTGCCAGCAGTTACGAGGGAGGCCTTAAAGAGACCCAGTACTTC
CASSYEGGLKETQYF
>TRBJ2-2|.|TRBV29-1|.
TGCAGCGTTGTGGCGACAGGAGACACCGGGGAGCTGTTTTTT
CSVVATGDTGELFF
>TRBJ1-2|TRBD1|TRBV19|.
TGTGCCAGTAGCCCCGGGACAGCGAAATATGGCTACACCTTC
CASSPGTAKYGYTF
>TRBJ2-5|.|TRBV14|once
TGTGCCAGCAGCCAATATGCTGCCAGGCAGACCCAGTACTTC
CASSQYAARQTQYF
>TRBJ1-2|.|TRBV6-1|.
TGTGCCAGCAGTGCCCAGGAGGGGAACTATGGCTACACCTTC
CASSAQEGNYGYTF
>TRBJ2-1|TRBD1|TRBV5-1|.
TGCGCCAGCAGCTTGTGGGGAAGACAGGGTGATAGGGGTGAGCAGTTCTTC
CASSLWGRQGDRGEQFF
>TRBJ2-5|TRBD2|TRBV19|.
TGTGCCAGTAGTATTTTCGCTAGCGGGAGCTCAGAGACCCAGTACTTC
CASSIFASGSSETQYF
>TRBJ2-3|TRBD2|TRBV9|.
TGTGCCAGCAGCGTAAGGGAGGGGAGCACAGATACGCAGTATTTT
CASSVREGSTDTQYF
>TRBJ2-5|TRBD1|TRBV18|.
TGTGCCAGCTCACCGATCCGAGGACAGGGGGAAGAGACCCAGTACTTC
CASSPIRGQGEETQYF
>TRBJ1-1|TRBD1|TRBV2|.
TGTGCCAGCAGACTGGGACAGTTGAACACTGAAGCTTTCTTT
CASRLGQLNTEAFF
>TRBJ1-4|.|TRBV28|.
TGTGCCAGCAGTTCGCCCCACGTACAGGGACCAACTAATGAAAAACTGTTTTTT
CASSSPHVQGPTNEKLFF
>TRBJ1-1|TRBD1|TRBV5-4|once
TGTGCCAGCAGCCCCGGGACAGACTACAACACTGAAGCTTTCTTT
CASSPGTDYNTEAFF
>TRBJ1-1|.|TRBV12-2|.
TGTGCAAGTCGCTTAGTAGCCAGGAACACTGAAGCTTTCTTT
CASRLVARNTEAFF
>TRBJ1-5|.|TRBV2|.
TGTGCCAGCGGTTGGAGGGGCAATCAGCCCCAGCATTTT
CASGWRGNQPQHF
>TRBJ2-7|TRBD2|TRBV5-4|.
TGTGCCAGCAGGCGCGGACTAGCGGGAGCAGCCGAGCAGTACTTC
CASRRGLAGAAEQYF
>TRBJ1-6|.|TRBV7-9|few
TGTGCCAGCAGCTCCGATTGGGGGGTTTCACCCCTCCACTTT
CASSSDWGVSPLHF